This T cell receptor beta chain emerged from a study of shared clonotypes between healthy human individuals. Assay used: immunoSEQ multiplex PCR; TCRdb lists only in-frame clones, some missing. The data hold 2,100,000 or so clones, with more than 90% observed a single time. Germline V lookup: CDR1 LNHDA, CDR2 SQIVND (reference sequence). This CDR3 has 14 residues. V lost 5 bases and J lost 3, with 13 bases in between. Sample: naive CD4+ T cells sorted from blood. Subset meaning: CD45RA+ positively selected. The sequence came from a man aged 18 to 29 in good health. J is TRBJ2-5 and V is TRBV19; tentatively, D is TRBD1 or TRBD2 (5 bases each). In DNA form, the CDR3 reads TGTGCCAGTAGTCCCGGGACGTTTGAAGAGACCCAGTACTTC. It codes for CASSPGTFEETQYF.